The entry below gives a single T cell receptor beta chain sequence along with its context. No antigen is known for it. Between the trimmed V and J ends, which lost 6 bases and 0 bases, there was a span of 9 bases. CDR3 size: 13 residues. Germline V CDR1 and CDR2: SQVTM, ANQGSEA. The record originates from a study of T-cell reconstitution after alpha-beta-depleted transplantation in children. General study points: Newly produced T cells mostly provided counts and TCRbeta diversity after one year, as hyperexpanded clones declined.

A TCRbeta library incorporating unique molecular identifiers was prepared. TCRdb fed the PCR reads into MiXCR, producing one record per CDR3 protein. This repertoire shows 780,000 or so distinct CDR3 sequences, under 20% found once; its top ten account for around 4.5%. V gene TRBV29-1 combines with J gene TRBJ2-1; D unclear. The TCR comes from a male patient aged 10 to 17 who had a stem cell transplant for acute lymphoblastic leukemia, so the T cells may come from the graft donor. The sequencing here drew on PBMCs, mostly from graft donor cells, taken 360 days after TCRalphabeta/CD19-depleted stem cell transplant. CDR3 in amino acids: CSVAFTSYNEQFF. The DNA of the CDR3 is TGCAGCGTAGCGTTTACCTCCTACAATGAGCAGTTCTTC.